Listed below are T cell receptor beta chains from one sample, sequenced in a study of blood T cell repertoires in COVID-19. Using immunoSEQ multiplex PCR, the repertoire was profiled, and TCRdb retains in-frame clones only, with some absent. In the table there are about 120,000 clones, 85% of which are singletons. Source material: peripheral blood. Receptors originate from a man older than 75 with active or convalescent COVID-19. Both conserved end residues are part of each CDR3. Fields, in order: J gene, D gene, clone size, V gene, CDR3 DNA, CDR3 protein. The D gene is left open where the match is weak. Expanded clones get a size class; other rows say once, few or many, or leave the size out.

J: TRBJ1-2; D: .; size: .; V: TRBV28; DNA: TGTGCCAGCAGTTTAGGACAGCAAAAGGGTGGCTACACCTTC; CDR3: CASSLGQQKGGYTF
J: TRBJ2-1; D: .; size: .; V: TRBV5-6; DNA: TGTGCCAGCAGCTTAGGGGGGGTATTAAATGAGCAGTTCTTC; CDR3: CASSLGGVLNEQFF
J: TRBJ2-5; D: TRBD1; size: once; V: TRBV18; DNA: TGTGCCAGCTCACCCCTCGGACAGGGACCATTGGAGACCCAGTACTTC; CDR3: CASSPLGQGPLETQYF
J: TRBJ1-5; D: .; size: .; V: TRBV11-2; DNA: TGTGCCAGCAGCTTAGATGCAGGCAGTTCCCAGCATTTT; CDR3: CASSLDAGSSQHF
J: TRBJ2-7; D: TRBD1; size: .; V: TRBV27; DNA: TGTGCCAGCAGTTCCGAAAGCAAGGGGGCGATGAACTACGAGCAGTACTTC; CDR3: CASSSESKGAMNYEQYF
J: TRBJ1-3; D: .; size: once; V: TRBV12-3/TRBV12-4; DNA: TGTGCCAGCACCCAGTCTGGAAACACCATATATTTT; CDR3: CASTQSGNTIYF
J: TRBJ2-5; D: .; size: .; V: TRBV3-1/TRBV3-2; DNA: TGTGCCAGCAGCCAAGTGTGGAGCGGGCTTCAAGAGACCCAGTACTTC; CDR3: CASSQVWSGLQETQYF
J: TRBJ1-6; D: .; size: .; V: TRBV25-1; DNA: TGTGCCAGCAGTGTGACGTCAGAACAGGGCCTCCACTTT; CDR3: CASSVTSEQGLHF
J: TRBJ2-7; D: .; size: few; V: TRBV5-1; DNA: TGCGCCAGCAGCGCCCAGCGGAACTACGAGCAGTACTTC; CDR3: CASSAQRNYEQYF
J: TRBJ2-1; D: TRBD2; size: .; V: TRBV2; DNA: TGTGCCAGCAGGGGAGGGATAGGCTCCTACAATGAGCAGTTCTTC; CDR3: CASRGGIGSYNEQFF
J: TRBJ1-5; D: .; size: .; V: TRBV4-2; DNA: TGTGCCAGCAGCCAAGAAGCAGGGATAGGCAATCAGCCCCAGCATTTT; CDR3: CASSQEAGIGNQPQHF
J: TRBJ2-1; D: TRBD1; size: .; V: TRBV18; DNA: TGTGCCAGCTCACCATCAGGGGGCTACAATGAGCAGTTCTTC; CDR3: CASSPSGGYNEQFF
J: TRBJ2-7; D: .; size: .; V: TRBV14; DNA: TGTGCCAGCAGTATGACTTACGAGCAGTACTTC; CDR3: CASSMTYEQYF
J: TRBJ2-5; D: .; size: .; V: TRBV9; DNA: TGTGCCAGCAGCTTCCAGGGTAGCGGGACCCAGTACTTC; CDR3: CASSFQGSGTQYF
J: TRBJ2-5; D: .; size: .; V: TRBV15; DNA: TGTGCCACCAGCAGAGCCCGCGGGGAGACCCAGTACTTC; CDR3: CATSRARGETQYF
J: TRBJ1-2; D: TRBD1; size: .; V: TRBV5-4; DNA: TGTGCCAGCAGCCAGGGACAGGGCGGAGGTCTCTATGGCTACACCTTC; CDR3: CASSQGQGGGLYGYTF
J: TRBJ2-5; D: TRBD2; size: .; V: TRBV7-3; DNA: TGTGCCAGCAGCCAAACGGTAACTAGCGGCCTTCAAGAGACCCAGTACTTC; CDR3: CASSQTVTSGLQETQYF
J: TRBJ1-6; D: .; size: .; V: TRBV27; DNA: TGTGCCAGCAGTGATTTTGACAGAAACTCACCCCTCCACTTT; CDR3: CASSDFDRNSPLHF
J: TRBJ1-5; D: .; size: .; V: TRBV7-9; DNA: TGTGCCAGCAGCTTAGGTGCGGCCAGCAATCAGCCCCAGCATTTT; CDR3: CASSLGAASNQPQHF
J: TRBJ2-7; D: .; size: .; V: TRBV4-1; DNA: TGCGCCAGCAGCCAAGTCGGCCAGCGGTCCACTTCCTACGAGCAGTACTTC; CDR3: CASSQVGQRSTSYEQYF
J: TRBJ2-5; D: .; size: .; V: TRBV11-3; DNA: TGTGCCAGCAGCTTGGGCGGACAGCCGCAAGAGACCCAGTACTTC; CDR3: CASSLGGQPQETQYF
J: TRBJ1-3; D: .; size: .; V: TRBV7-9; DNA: TGTGCCAGCACCATAGCCGAGAACACCATATATTTT; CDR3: CASTIAENTIYF
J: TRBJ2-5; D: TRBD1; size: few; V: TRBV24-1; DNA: TGTGCCACCAGTGACGGACAGGGGGCCGGGGAGACCCAGTACTTC; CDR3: CATSDGQGAGETQYF
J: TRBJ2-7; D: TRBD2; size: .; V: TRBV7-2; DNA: TGTGCCAGCAGCCCCCGTCCATGGGGAGGGTGGTCCTACGAGCAGTACTTC; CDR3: CASSPRPWGGWSYEQYF
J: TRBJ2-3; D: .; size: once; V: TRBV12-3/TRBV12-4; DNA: TGTGCCAGCAGTTTTCAGGGCAGGACGCAGTATTTT; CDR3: CASSFQGRTQYF
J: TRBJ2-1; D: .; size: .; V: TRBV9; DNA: TGTGCCAGCAGCGTAGGATCTGTGAGCTCCTACAATGAGCAGTTCTTC; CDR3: CASSVGSVSSYNEQFF
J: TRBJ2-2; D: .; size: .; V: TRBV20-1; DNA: TGCAGTGCCGGGAGCACCGGGGAGCTGTTTTTT; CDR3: CSAGSTGELFF
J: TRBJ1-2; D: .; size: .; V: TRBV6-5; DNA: TGTGCCAGCAGTTGGGGGAGGACCCGAAACTATGGCTACACCTTC; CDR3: CASSWGRTRNYGYTF
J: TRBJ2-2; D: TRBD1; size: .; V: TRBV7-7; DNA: TGTGCCAGCAGCTTAGCCGGGACAGGTCCGATACAGAACACCGGGGAGCTGTTTTTT; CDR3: CASSLAGTGPIQNTGELFF
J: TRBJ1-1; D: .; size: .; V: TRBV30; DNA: TGTGCCTGGACCCCTCGAGCGAACACTGAAGCTTTCTTT; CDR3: CAWTPRANTEAFF
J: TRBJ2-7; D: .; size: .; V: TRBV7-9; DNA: TGTGCCAGCAGCTTAGGGGCCGCATACTACGAGCAGTACTTC; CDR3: CASSLGAAYYEQYF
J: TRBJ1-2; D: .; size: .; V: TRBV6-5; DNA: TGTGCCGGACAAGAAGGACCGGACGGATACTATGGCTACACCTTC; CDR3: CAGQEGPDGYYGYTF
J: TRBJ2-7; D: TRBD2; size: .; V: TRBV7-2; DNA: TGTGCCAGCAGCTTTTCGGCTAGCGGGAGTCACGAGCAGTACTTC; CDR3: CASSFSASGSHEQYF
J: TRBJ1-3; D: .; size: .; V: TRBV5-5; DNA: TGTGCCAGCAGCCCGGTCGGGGAGGGCTCTGGAAACACCATATATTTT; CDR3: CASSPVGEGSGNTIYF
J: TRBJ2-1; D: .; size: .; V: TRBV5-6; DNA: TGTGCCAGCAGCTCGGACGGGTGGGTAGCGGACTACAATGAGCAGTTCTTC; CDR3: CASSSDGWVADYNEQFF
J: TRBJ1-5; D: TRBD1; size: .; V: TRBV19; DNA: TGTGCCAGTAGTATGCTCCCCTCCCGGGACAGTCAGCCCCAGCATTTT; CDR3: CASSMLPSRDSQPQHF
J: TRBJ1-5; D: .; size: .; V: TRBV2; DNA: TGTGCCAGCAGACGCCTCGGAGGGGGGGACTGGCAGCCCCAGCATTTT; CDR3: CASRRLGGGDWQPQHF
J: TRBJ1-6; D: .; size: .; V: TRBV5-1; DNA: TGCGCCAGCAGCTTGGACAGCAGGGGTAATTCACCCCTCCACTTT; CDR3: CASSLDSRGNSPLHF
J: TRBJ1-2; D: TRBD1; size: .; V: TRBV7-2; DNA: TGTGCCAGCAGCTTAGATCCGACAGGGTATGGCTACACCTTC; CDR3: CASSLDPTGYGYTF
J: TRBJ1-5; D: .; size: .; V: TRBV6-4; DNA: TGTGCCAGCAGGGAGGTGAGGTATCAGCCCCAGCATTTT; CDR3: CASREVRYQPQHF
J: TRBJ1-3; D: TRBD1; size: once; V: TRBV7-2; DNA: TGTGCCAGCAGCCGCGAAGGACAGGGAGGAAACACCATATATTTT; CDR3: CASSREGQGGNTIYF
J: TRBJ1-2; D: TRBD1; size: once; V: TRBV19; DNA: TGTGCCAGTAGTGTACAGGGGGCGTCTAACTATGGCTACACCTTC; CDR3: CASSVQGASNYGYTF
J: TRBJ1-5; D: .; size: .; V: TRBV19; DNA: TGTGCCAGTAGTATAGATCGCCAGGGAAACAATCAGCCCCAGCATTTT; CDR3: CASSIDRQGNNQPQHF
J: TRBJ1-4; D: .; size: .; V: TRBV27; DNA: TGTGCCAGCCGCGACTATAGGAACCCTAATGAAAAACTGTTTTTT; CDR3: CASRDYRNPNEKLFF
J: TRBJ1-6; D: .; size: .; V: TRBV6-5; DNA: TGTGCCAGCAAACAGGCTTCTGGACCCCTCCACTTT; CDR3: CASKQASGPLHF